This entry features one TCR beta chain sequence. It is likely a read error: a sequence one base away is far more abundant. The same CDR3 can be traced to other DNA sequences in this sample. This sample was included in a study of shared clonotypes between healthy human individuals. TCRdb's copy holds only in-frame clones and misses some; the assay was immunoSEQ multiplex PCR. Here the sample spans approximately 460,000 clones, approximately 80% being singletons. The V gene's germline CDR1 is MDHEN and CDR2 SYDVKM. The CDR3 runs to 14 residues. This sequence joins TRBV28 and TRBJ2-7; TRBD1 or TRBD2 may be the D gene (5 bases each). The source of this sequence is a woman in her thirties or forties in good health. Some clones in this sample may be carry-over from other donors' samples. The sequencing input was PBMCs. The CDR3 loop is CASSPLSGAYEQYF. The CDR3, as DNA: TGTGCCAGCAGTCCCTTGTCCGGGGCCTACGAGCAGTATTTC.